This TCR beta chain emerged from a study of shared clonotypes between healthy human individuals. J was trimmed by 6 bases and V by 5 bases; bases with no gene match: 2. The germline gives CDR1 SGHAT, CDR2 FQDESV (reference sequence). This CDR3 has 12 residues. Repertoires were generated with immunoSEQ multiplex PCR, while TCRdb's copy carries only in-frame clones and drops some. Of approximately 100,000 clones in the sample, more than 65% are singletons; the top ten hold roughly a quarter. The chain combines TRBV11-1 with TRBJ2-7; 9 bases match TRBD1. The sample was memory CD8+ T cells sorted from blood. Regarding subset: CD45RO+ cells pooled with CCR7-negative TemRA cells. The receptor's source is a woman aged 25 to 39 in good health. CDR3 DNA: TGTGCCAGCAGCCCGGACAGGGGCGAGCAGTACTTC. It encodes CASSPDRGEQYF. Complete variable domain (other parts from reference TRBV11-1 and TRBJ2-7): EAEVAQSPRYKITEKSQAVAFWCDPISGHATLYWYRQILGQGPELLVQFQDESVVDDSQLPKDRFSAERLKGVDSTLKIQPAELGDSAMYLCASSPDRGEQYFGPGTRLTVT.